The 19 T cell receptor beta chains reported below all come from one sample, sequenced in a study of PD-L1 blockade in urothelial cancer. Produced via immunoSEQ multiplex PCR; TCRdb's table is partial and in-frame only. This sample has some 19,000 clones, with around 87% found just once. The sequenced sample was PBMCs, obtained around atezolizumab (anti-PD-L1) treatment. Receptors originate from a woman aged 55-70 years with urothelial cancer.

The rearrangement links TRBV7-3 to TRBJ2-1, with 7 bases lining up with TRBD2. CDR3 length equals 16 residues. V trimming: 6 bases; J trimming: 0 bases; junction bases outside the gene matches: 8. The germline CDR1 and CDR2 sequences are SGHTA and FQGTGA. The CDR3 reads CASRQVGGSSYNEQFF. CDR3 in DNA: TGTGCCAGCAGGCAGGTGGGCGGGAGCTCCTACAATGAGCAGTTCTTC.

This sequence joins TRBV5-1 and TRBJ2-7, with 13 bases identical to TRBD2. Germline CDR1 is SGHRS and CDR2 is YFSETQ. This CDR3 spans 16 amino acids. V lost 4 bases and J lost 3; bases outside the gene matches: 7. As DNA, the CDR3 is TGCGCCAGCAGCCCAGGACTAGCGGGGGCCCTCTACGAGCAGTACTTC. Its protein product is CASSPGLAGALYEQYF.

This clone was recorded once. The chain recombines TRBV19 with TRBJ1-5; TRBD1 might be the D (6 bases). Germline CDR1 is LNHDA and CDR2 is SQIVND (reference sequence). The V and J ends lost 8 bases and 6 bases respectively, with 11 bases between them. This CDR3 is built from 12 residues. The CDR3 DNA is TGTGCCAGTCGCACAGGGTCTCAGCCCCAGCATTTT. It is translated as CASRTGSQPQHF. The whole variable domain, remainder taken from reference TRBV19 and TRBJ1-5, is DGGITQSPKYLFRKEGQNVTLSCEQNLNHDAMYWYRQDPGQGLRLIYYSQIVNDFQKGDIAEGYSVSREKKESFPLTVTSAQKNPTAFYLCASRTGSQPQHFGDGTRLSIL.

The chain recombines TRBV19 with TRBJ2-1; 7 nucleotides align to TRBD2. CDR3 size: 14 residues. The J segment lost 9 bases and the V segment lost 2 bases, leaving 7 bases of the junction unmatched. From germline, CDR1 is LNHDA and CDR2 SQIVND (reference sequence). In DNA form, the CDR3 reads TGTGCCAGTAGTATACTCGCGGGAGAGCTTGAGCAGTTCTTC. Its protein is CASSILAGELEQFF. The whole variable domain, remainder taken from reference TRBV19 and TRBJ2-1, is DGGITQSPKYLFRKEGQNVTLSCEQNLNHDAMYWYRQDPGQGLRLIYYSQIVNDFQKGDIAEGYSVSREKKESFPLTVTSAQKNPTAFYLCASSILAGELEQFFGPGTRLTVL.

The CDR3 is CASSSVPGLPGGLNTEAFF. The DNA of the CDR3 is TGTGCCAGCAGCTCAGTCCCGGGCCTTCCGGGGGGGTTGAACACTGAAGCTTTCTTT. This rearrangement joins TRBV5-5 to TRBJ1-1, with D possibly matching TRBD1 (5 bases). V lost 3 bases and J lost 0, with 24 bases in between. Per the germline V gene, CDR1 is SGHKS and CDR2 is YYEKEE (reference sequence). This CDR3 region has 19 residues. Looking up the rest from reference TRBV5-5 and TRBJ1-1 gives the full variable domain: DAGVTQSPTHLIKTRGQQVTLRCSPISGHKSVSWYQQVLGQGPQFIFQYYEKEERGRGNFPDRFSARQFPNYSSELNVNALLLGDSALYLCASSSVPGLPGGLNTEAFFGQGTRLTVV.

This clone was picked up one time. The chain uses TRBV27 and TRBJ1-2; 7 nucleotides align to TRBD1. V was pared by 5 bases and J by 4 bases, with 7 bases of the junction left unmatched. CDR3 size: 14 residues. CDR1 MNHEY and CDR2 SMNVEV come from the germline V gene (reference sequence). CDR3 loop: CASSPTGILYGYTF. CDR3 coding DNA: TGTGCCAGCAGTCCGACAGGGATCCTCTATGGCTACACCTTC.

This clone has more than one count but fewer than ten. The genes are TRBV15 and TRBJ2-2, with 7 bases matching TRBD1. The CDR3 totals 17 residues. Looked up from germline, CDR1 is LNHNV and CDR2 is YYDKDF (reference sequence). Unmatched junction bases numbered 11, after V lost 0 bases and J lost 7 bases. In nucleotides, the CDR3 is TGTGCCACCAGCAGAGAGCGAGAGGGGGCAAACTTCGGGGAGCTGTTTTTT. Encoded protein: CATSREREGANFGELFF. Variable domain in full (rest from reference TRBV15 and TRBJ2-2): DAMVIQNPRYQVTQFGKPVTLSCSQTLNHNVMYWYQQKSSQAPKLLFHYYDKDFNNEADTPDNFQSRRPNTSFCFLDIRSPGLGDTAMYLCATSREREGANFGELFFGEGSRLTVL.

The rearrangement joins TRBV6-5 to TRBJ2-1, with 7 bases identical to TRBD1. The germline V gene has CDR1 MNHEY and CDR2 SVGAGI. V was clipped by 3 bases and J by 5 bases; unmatched bases: 4. The length of the CDR3 is 14 residues. CDR3 bases: TGTGCCAGCAGTTATAGGGGGCCCGACAATGAGCAGTTCTTC. This sequence encodes CASSYRGPDNEQFF.

V is TRBV11-2 and J is TRBJ2-7, with a possible D match to TRBD1 (6 bases). The V and J ends lost 6 bases and 2 bases respectively, with 14 bases between them. Germline CDR1 and CDR2: SGHAT and FQNNGV. This CDR3 contains 14 residues. The DNA for the CDR3 is TGTGCCAGCAGGGGAGACAGGCGCCCCTACGAGCAGTACTTC. Its translation is CASRGDRRPYEQYF.

This chain links TRBV6-6 with TRBJ2-3; 9 nucleotides agree with TRBD2. CDR1 MNHNY and CDR2 SVGAGI come from the germline V gene (reference sequence). V lost 1 base to trimming and J lost 5 bases; unmatched junction nucleotides: 7. The CDR3 is made up of 16 amino acids. CDR3 coding DNA: TGTGCCAGCAGTTACTATAGGCGGGAGGGCCAAGATACGCAGTATTTT. Amino acids: CASSYYRREGQDTQYF.

The chain has TRBV19 and TRBJ2-7; 11 bases align to TRBD2. V dropped 3 bases and J dropped 12; count of bases not matched to a gene: 7. The germline gives CDR1 LNHDA, CDR2 SQIVND (reference sequence). The CDR3 length is 13 residues. The CDR3 DNA sequence: TGTGCCAGTAGTATTGCTAGCGGGAGGTACCTGTACTTC. Its protein product is CASSIASGRYLYF.

This sequence joins TRBV7-8 and TRBJ1-5, with 9 positions matching TRBD1. This CDR3 contains 16 residues. CDR1 SGHVS and CDR2 FQNEAQ come from the germline V gene. Germline trimming cut 4 bases from V and 0 bases from J; bases unmatched to any gene: 4. The CDR3 spells CASSWDRVSSNQPQHF. In DNA, the CDR3 is TGTGCCAGCAGCTGGGACAGGGTTAGTAGCAATCAGCCCCAGCATTTT.

The chain has TRBV27 and TRBJ2-1; TRBD2 matches at 10 bases. The germline gives CDR1 MNHEY, CDR2 SMNVEV (reference sequence). CDR3 length equals 14 residues. Trimming removed 5 bases from V and 6 bases from J; junction bases left unmatched: 4. CDR3 nucleotide sequence: TGTGCCAGCAGTCCGGGACTAGCGTCCAATGAGCAGTTCTTC. Residues: CASSPGLASNEQFF.

The V and J genes are TRBV27 and TRBJ2-2; tentative D call: TRBD2 (6 bases). The CDR3 has 15 amino acids. CDR1 and CDR2 from the germline V gene are MNHEY and SMNVEV (reference sequence). The germline V and J ends were trimmed by 2 bases and 2 bases, with 9 bases remaining between them. The CDR3 is CASSLLGLNTGELFF. CDR3 in DNA: TGTGCCAGCAGTTTACTGGGACTCAACACCGGGGAGCTGTTTTTT.

The rearrangement uses TRBV25-1 and TRBJ1-4; D gene ambiguous. Germline lookup yields CDR1 MGHDK and CDR2 SYGVNS. The V gene lost 7 bases and the J gene lost 10 bases, with 19 bases spanning the gap. The CDR3 is made up of 14 amino acids. The CDR3 reads CASTLSRLGGKLFF. Written as DNA, the CDR3 is TGTGCCAGCACCCTATCGCGGCTCGGCGGAAAACTGTTTTTT. Based on the CDR3 plus reference TRBV25-1 and TRBJ1-4, the full variable domain is EADIYQTPRYLVIGTGKKITLECSQTMGHDKMYWYQQDPGMELHLIHYSYGVNSTEKGDLSSESTVSRIRTEHFPLTLESARPSHTSQYLCASTLSRLGGKLFFGSGTQLSVL.

This clone has a single count. The chain is built from TRBV4-3 and TRBJ1-3, with D maybe TRBD1 (6 bases). Germline assignment: CDR1 LGHNA and CDR2 YSLEER. Trimming left V 1 base short and J 4 bases short, with 17 bases between. The CDR3 is 17 residues long. CDR3 residues: CASSQARPGTSGNTIYF. In nucleotides, the CDR3 is TGCGCCAGCAGCCAAGCCCGCCCGGGGACATCGGGAAACACCATATATTTT.

The chain employs TRBV2 and TRBJ2-1, with 8 bases matching TRBD2. CDR1 and CDR2 (germline): SNHLY, FYNNEI. J lost 1 base, V lost 5 bases, and 7 bases had no gene match. This CDR3 has 16 residues. This CDR3 is CASSTRTSPSYNEQFF. The CDR3 nucleotides read TGTGCCAGCAGTACCAGGACTAGCCCTTCCTACAATGAGCAGTTCTTC.

The chain combines TRBV7-9 with TRBJ2-7, with 7 nucleotides matching TRBD1. The CDR3 consists of 13 residues. Germline CDR1 is SEHNR and CDR2 is FQNEAQ (reference sequence). The trim removed 5 bases at V and 4 bases at J, leaving 5 bases unmatched. CDR3 DNA sequence: TGTGCCAGCAGCGGTCGACAGGGTTACGAGCAGTACTTC. Amino acid sequence: CASSGRQGYEQYF.

This rearrangement joins TRBV9 to TRBJ2-7; 10 nucleotides match TRBD2. Trimming removed 4 bases from V and 0 bases from J; junction bases left unmatched: 4. This CDR3 is built from 15 residues. Germline CDR1 and CDR2: SGDLS and YYNGEE. DNA of the CDR3: TGTGCCAGCAGCCCCAGCGGGGGGGACTCCTACGAGCAGTACTTC. Protein: CASSPSGGDSYEQYF.